This record covers a single T cell receptor (beta chain). Its cognate antigen is unknown. Cultured CD4+ T cell DNA underwent sequencing with the Oncomine TCR Beta short-read assay. TCRdb ran MiXCR on the PCR reads and lists one entry per CDR3 protein. The sample carries under 20,000 distinct CDR3 sequences, roughly 76% recorded once. CDR1 and CDR2 (germline): MNHEY, SMNVEV (reference sequence). The CDR3 contains 14 residues. V lost 6 bases, J lost 5 bases, and 8 bases stayed unmatched. The source of the sample is a study of vaccination and CD4 T cells after COVID-19. About the research overall: Convalescent donors: six male, four female; seven Caucasian, two Asian, one multiracial, two Hispanic.

Findings and limits, study-wide: A nonsignificant median increase from roughly 21 to 40 SARS-CoV-2-reactive clonotypes was observed.

As to treatment: approximately 10-day PBMC culture with coronavirus spike peptide pools or control peptides (ViraFEST assay). Antigen-specific T cells were expanded with peptide pools by ViraFEST, and TCRs were then sequenced. Cell culture was performed with more than 1.5 million PBMCs per well in the presence of approximately 10 IU/ml IL-2 and 10 ug/ml peptide pools. The clonotype originates from a human donor who had recovered from COVID-19. This sequence joins TRBV27 and TRBJ2-5; 8 bases are shared with TRBD2. The material sequenced was CD4+ T cells from blood, cultured in vitro. The CDR3, as DNA: TGTGCCAGCAGGCGAGGACTAGCAGGGGAGACCCAGTACTTC. Translated, it gives CASRRGLAGETQYF.